The 5 T cell receptor beta chains presented below share a single source sample, sequenced in a study of cytomegalovirus exposure and HLA in healthy donors. Use of 60 Vbeta and 13 Jbeta primers characterized the PCR. The method was immunoSEQ multiplex PCR; TCRdb's version includes in-frame clones alone and lacks a portion of them. The sample has 150,000 to 200,000 clones, 75% to 85% seen once; the top ten hold approximately 2.1%. Specimen: PBMCs. Source of these receptors: a woman aged 45 to 65 in good health and CMV-seronegative.

This clone was seen just once. V and J are TRBV6-1 and TRBJ2-1; possible D gene TRBD2, 5 bases. In germline, CDR1 is MNHNS, CDR2 SASEGT. This CDR3 contains 13 residues. Trimming pared 0 bases from V and 6 bases from J, leaving 6 bases between. This chain's CDR3 is CASSEASVNEQFF. The CDR3 nucleotides read TGTGCCAGCAGTGAAGCTAGCGTCAATGAGCAGTTCTTC.

The chain has TRBV28 and TRBJ2-5; 13 bases agree with TRBD2. V trimming: 5 bases; J trimming: 5 bases; junction bases outside the gene matches: 14. The CDR3 length is 18 residues. The germline CDR1 and CDR2 sequences are MDHEN and SYDVKM. CDR3 region: CASSAGLAGAQSSETQYF. Here the CDR3 DNA reads TGTGCCAGCAGTGCCGGACTAGCGGGAGCACAATCCTCCGAGACCCAGTACTTC. The whole variable domain, remainder taken from reference TRBV28 and TRBJ2-5, is DVKVTQSSRYLVKRTGEKVFLECVQDMDHENMFWYRQDPGLGLRLIYFSYDVKMKEKGDIPEGYSVSREKKERFSLILESASTNQTSMYLCASSAGLAGAQSSETQYFGPGTRLLVL.

The rearrangement uses TRBV6-1 and TRBJ1-5; 7 nucleotides agree with TRBD1. The V and J ends lost 6 bases and 4 bases, in that order; junction bases with no gene match: 6. Germline assignment: CDR1 MNHNS and CDR2 SASEGT. The CDR3 is 14 amino acids. The CDR3 reads CASSTGQTNQPQHF. The CDR3 DNA is TGTGCCAGCAGCACGGGACAGACAAATCAGCCCCAGCATTTT.

The rearrangement uses TRBV6-6 and TRBJ2-1, with 10 positions matching TRBD2. Trimming at V came to 6 bases and at J to 5 bases, leaving 4 bases not matched to a gene. Germline V lookup: CDR1 MNHNY, CDR2 SVGAGI (reference sequence). This CDR3 comprises 14 residues. This CDR3 reads CASRSGGADNEQFF. The CDR3 nucleotides are TGTGCCAGCAGGAGCGGGGGGGCGGACAATGAGCAGTTCTTC.

This chain links TRBV30 with TRBJ1-1; D not certain. Germline loops: CDR1 GTSNPN, CDR2 SVGIG (reference sequence). There are 12 residues in the CDR3. Trimming shortened V by 1 base and J by 6 bases, and 9 bases separated the two germline ends. Written as DNA, the CDR3 is TGTGCCTGGAGTGGCGCGGGATCTGAAGCTTTCTTT. Protein product: CAWSGAGSEAFF.